This record looks at one TCR beta chain sequence and its context. The table came from immunoSEQ multiplex PCR; TCRdb's copy has only in-frame clones and leaves some out. The table lists 110,000 to 150,000 clones, 79% of them singletons, with approximately 3.6% in the top ten. The data are from a study of blood T cell repertoires in COVID-19. Study at large: The United States, Italy and Spain supplied acute and convalescent COVID-19 samples. T cells, B-cell-depleted T cells, or PBMCs provided the cDNA or gDNA that served as material.

This clonotype was obtained from a man aged 55 to 70 with acute or convalescent COVID-19. The sample consisted of peripheral blood.

The CDR3 sequence: CAISDEGTSGSEQYF. In DNA, the CDR3 is TGTGCCATCAGTGATGAGGGGACTAGCGGGAGCGAGCAGTACTTC. V usage is TRBV10-3 and J usage is TRBJ2-7; 14 bases map to TRBD2. CDR3 length: 15 residues. V lost 3 bases, J lost 6 bases, and 4 bases stayed unmatched. Germline-derived CDR1 and CDR2 are ENHRY and SYGVKD.